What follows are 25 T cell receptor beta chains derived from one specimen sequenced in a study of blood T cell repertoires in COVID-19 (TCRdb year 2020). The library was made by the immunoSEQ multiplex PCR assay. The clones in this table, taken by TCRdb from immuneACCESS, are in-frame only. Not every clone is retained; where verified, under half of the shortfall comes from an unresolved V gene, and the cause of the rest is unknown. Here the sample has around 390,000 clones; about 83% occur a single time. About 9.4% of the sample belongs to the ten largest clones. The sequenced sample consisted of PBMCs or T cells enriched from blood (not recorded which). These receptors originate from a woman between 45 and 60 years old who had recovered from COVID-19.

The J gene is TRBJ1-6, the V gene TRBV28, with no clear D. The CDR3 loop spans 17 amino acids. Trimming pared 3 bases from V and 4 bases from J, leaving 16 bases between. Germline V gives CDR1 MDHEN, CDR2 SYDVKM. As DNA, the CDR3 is TGTGCCAGCAGTTTTGGGAGCAGCCGGGTGTATAATTCACCCCTCCACTTT. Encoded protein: CASSFGSSRVYNSPLHF. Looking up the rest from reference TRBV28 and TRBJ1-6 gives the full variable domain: DVKVTQSSRYLVKRTGEKVFLECVQDMDHENMFWYRQDPGLGLRLIYFSYDVKMKEKGDIPEGYSVSREKKERFSLILESASTNQTSMYLCASSFGSSRVYNSPLHFGNGTRLTVT.

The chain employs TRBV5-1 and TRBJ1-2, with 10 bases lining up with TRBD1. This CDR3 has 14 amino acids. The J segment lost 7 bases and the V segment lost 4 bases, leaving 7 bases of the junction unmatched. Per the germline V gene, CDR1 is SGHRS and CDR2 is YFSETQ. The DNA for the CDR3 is TGCGCCAGCAGCAACGGACAGGGGGGCTTTGGCTACACCTTC. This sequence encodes CASSNGQGGFGYTF. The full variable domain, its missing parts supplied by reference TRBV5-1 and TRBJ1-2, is KAGVTQTPRYLIKTRGQQVTLSCSPISGHRSVSWYQQTPGQGLQFLFEYFSETQRNKGNFPGRFSGRQFSNSRSEMNVSTLELGDSALYLCASSNGQGGFGYTFGSGTRLTVV.

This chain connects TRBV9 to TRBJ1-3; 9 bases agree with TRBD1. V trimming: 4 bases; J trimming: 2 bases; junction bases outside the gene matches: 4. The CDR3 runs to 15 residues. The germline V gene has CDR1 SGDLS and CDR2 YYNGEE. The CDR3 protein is CASSKTGGTGNTIYF. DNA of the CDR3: TGTGCCAGCAGCAAGACAGGGGGAACTGGAAACACCATATATTTT.

The CDR3 DNA reads TGCAGCGTCCCTGGTGGCAACCTGAGGACTGAAGCTTTCTTT. Encoded protein: CSVPGGNLRTEAFF. This chain connects TRBV29-1 to TRBJ1-1; no definite D call. CDR1 is SQVTM and CDR2 is ANQGSEA in the germline V gene. The V end lost 6 bases, the J end lost 5 bases, and 19 bases lay between the germline ends. This CDR3 region has 14 residues.

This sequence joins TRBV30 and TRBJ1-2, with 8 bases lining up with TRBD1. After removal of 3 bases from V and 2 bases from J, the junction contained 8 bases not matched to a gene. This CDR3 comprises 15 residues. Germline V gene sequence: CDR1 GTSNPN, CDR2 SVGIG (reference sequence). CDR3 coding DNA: TGTGCCTGGAGGCGGGGACAGGATATCAACTATGGCTACACCTTC. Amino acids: CAWRRGQDINYGYTF.

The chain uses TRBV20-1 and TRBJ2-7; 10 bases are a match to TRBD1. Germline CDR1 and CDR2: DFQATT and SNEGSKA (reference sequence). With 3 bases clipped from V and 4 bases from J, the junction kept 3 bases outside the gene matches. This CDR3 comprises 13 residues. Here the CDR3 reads CSASGDRGYEQYF. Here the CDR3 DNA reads TGCAGTGCTAGTGGGGACAGGGGTTACGAGCAGTACTTC.

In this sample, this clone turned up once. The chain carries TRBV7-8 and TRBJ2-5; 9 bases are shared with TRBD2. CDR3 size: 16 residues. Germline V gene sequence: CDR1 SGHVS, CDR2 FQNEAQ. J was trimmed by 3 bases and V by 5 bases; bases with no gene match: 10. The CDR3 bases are TGTGCCAGCAGCACGACCCGTAGCGGGGGAAAAGAGACCCAGTACTTC. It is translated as CASSTTRSGGKETQYF.

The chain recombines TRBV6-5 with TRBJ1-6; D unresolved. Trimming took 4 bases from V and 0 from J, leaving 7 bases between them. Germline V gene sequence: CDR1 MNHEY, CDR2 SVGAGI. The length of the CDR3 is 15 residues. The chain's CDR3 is CASSSRDSYNSPLHF. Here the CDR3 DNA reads TGTGCCAGCAGTTCGCGGGACTCCTATAATTCACCCCTCCACTTT.

CDR3 region: CASRDSVPEAFF. The CDR3 DNA reads as TGTGCCAGCAGGGACAGTGTTCCTGAAGCTTTCTTT. The chain combines TRBV6-5 with TRBJ1-1; maybe TRBD1 (6 bases). This CDR3 has 12 residues. The germline CDR1 and CDR2 sequences are MNHEY and SVGAGI. The ends were cut back, 6 bases at V and 6 bases at J, with 11 bases in the middle.

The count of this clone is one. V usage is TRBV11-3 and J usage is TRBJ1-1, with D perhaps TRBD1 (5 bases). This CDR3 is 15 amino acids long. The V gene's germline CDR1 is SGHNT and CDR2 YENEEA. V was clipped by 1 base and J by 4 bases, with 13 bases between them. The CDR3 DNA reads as TGTGCCAGCAGCTTAGGTTCGATCGGGGGCACTGAAGCTTTCTTT. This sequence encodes CASSLGSIGGTEAFF.

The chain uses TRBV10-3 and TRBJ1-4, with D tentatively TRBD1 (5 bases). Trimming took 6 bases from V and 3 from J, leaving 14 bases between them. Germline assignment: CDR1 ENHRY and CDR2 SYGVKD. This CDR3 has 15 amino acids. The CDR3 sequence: CAIRAGLEANEKLFF. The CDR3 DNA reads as TGTGCCATCAGGGCGGGACTGGAGGCTAATGAAAAACTGTTTTTT.

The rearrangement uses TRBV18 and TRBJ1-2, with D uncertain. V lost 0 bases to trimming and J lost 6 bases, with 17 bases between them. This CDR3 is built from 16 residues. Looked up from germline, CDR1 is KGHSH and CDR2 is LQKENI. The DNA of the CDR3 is TGTGCCAGCTCACCACCGATTTCCCCGGCGGAGGATGGCTACACCTTC. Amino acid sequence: CASSPPISPAEDGYTF.

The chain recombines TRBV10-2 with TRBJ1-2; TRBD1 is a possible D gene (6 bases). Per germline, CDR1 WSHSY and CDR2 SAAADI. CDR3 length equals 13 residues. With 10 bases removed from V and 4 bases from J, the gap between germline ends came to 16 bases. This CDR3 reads CATSPGVGYGYTF. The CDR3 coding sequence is TGCGCCACCTCCCCAGGGGTCGGCTATGGCTACACCTTC.

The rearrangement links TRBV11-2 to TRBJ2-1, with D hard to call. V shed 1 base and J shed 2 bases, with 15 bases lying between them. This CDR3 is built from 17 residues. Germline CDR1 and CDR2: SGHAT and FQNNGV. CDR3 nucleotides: TGTGCCAGCAGCTTAGTTTCTGTGGCCTCCGCCTACAATGAGCAGTTCTTC. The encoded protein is CASSLVSVASAYNEQFF. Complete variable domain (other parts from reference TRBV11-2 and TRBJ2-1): EAGVAQSPRYKIIEKRQSVAFWCNPISGHATLYWYQQILGQGPKLLIQFQNNGVVDDSQLPKDRFSAERLKGVDSTLKIQPAKLEDSAVYLCASSLVSVASAYNEQFFGPGTRLTVL.

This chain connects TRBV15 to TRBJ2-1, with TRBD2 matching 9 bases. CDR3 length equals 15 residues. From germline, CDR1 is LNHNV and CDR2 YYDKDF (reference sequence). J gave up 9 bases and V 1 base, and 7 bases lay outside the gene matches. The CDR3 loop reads CATSRGPGLASEQFF. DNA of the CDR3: TGTGCCACCAGCAGAGGACCGGGACTAGCTAGTGAGCAGTTCTTC.

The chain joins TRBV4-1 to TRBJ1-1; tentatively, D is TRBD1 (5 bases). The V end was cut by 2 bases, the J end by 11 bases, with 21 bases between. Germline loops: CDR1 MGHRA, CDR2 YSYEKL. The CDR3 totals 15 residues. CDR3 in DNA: TGCGCCAGCAGCCAATATTTTCAAGTGGGGCGGGGGGCTTTCTTT. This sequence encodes CASSQYFQVGRGAFF.

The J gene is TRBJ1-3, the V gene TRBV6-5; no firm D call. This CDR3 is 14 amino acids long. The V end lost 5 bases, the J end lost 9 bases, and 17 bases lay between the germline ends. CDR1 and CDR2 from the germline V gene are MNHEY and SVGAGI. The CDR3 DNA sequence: TGTGCCAGCAGTAACGGACTGGGCGGCGGCACCATATATTTT. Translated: CASSNGLGGGTIYF.

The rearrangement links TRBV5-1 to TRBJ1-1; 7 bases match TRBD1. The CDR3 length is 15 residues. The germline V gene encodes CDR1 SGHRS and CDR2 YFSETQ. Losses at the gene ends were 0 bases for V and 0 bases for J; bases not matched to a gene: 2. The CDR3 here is CASSLGGTVNTEAFF. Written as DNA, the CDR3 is TGCGCCAGCAGCTTGGGTGGGACAGTGAACACTGAAGCTTTCTTT. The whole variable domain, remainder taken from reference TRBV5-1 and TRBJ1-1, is KAGVTQTPRYLIKTRGQQVTLSCSPISGHRSVSWYQQTPGQGLQFLFEYFSETQRNKGNFPGRFSGRQFSNSRSEMNVSTLELGDSALYLCASSLGGTVNTEAFFGQGTRLTVV.

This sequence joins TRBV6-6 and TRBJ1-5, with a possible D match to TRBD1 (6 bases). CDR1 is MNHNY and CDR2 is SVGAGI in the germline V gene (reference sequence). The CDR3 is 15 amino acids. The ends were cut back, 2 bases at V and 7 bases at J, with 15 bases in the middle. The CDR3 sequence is CASSYGQGGGQPQHF. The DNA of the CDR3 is TGTGCCAGCAGTTACGGGCAGGGCGGGGGCCAGCCCCAGCATTTT.

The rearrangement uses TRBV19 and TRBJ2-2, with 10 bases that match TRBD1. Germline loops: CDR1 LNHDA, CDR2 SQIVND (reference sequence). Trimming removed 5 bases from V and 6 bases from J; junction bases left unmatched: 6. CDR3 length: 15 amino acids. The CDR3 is CASSSIGTGAGELFF. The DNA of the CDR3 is TGTGCCAGTAGTTCCATAGGGACAGGGGCCGGGGAGCTGTTTTTT.

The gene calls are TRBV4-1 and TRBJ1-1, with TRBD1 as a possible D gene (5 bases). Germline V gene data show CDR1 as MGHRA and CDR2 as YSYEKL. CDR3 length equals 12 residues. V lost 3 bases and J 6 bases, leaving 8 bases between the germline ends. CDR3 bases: TGCGCCAGCAGCCATAGGGGTGCTGAAGCTTTCTTT. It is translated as CASSHRGAEAFF.

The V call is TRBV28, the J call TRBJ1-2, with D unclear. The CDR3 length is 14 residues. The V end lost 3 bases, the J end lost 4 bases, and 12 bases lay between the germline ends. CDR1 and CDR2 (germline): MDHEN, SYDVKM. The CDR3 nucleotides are TGTGCCAGCAGTTTTGTAGGAAGCGGCTATGGCTACACCTTC. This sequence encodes CASSFVGSGYGYTF.

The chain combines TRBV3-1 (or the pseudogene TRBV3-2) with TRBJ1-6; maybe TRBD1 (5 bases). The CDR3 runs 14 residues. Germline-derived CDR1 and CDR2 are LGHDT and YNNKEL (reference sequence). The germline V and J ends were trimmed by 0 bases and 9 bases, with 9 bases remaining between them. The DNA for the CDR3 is TGTGCCAGCAGCCAAGAGCAGGGCACTTCACCCCTCCACTTT. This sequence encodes CASSQEQGTSPLHF.

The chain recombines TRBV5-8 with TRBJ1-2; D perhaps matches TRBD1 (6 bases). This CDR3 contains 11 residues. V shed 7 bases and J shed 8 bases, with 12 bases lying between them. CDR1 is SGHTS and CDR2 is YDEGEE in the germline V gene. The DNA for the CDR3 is TGTGCCAGCCTGGGACAAACGGGCTACACCTTC. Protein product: CASLGQTGYTF. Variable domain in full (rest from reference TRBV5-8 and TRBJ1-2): EAGVTQSPTHLIKTRGQQATLRCSPISGHTSVYWYQQALGLGLQFLLWYDEGEERNRGNFPPRFSGRQFPNYSSELNVNALELEDSALYLCASLGQTGYTFGSGTRLTVV.

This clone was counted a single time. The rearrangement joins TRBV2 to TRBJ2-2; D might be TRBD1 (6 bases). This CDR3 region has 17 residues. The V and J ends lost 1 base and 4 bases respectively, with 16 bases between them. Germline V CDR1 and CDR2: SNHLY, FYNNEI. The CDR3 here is CASSEGVQGPSTGELFF. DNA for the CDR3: TGTGCCAGCAGTGAAGGCGTGCAGGGGCCATCCACCGGGGAGCTGTTTTTT.